The 18 T cell receptor beta chains below were found in one sample sequenced in a study of post-analysis software for immune sequencing data. Antigens for these TCRs are unknown. TCR beta libraries were prepared from cDNA with unique molecular identifiers. TCRdb reanalysed the PCR reads using MiXCR and keeps one entry per CDR3 protein. There are about 680,000 distinct CDR3 sequences in the sample; around 64% occur only once, and 11% lies in the top ten. Regarding the study as a whole: Compared with controls, patients had more of five TRBV segments, including TRBV5-6, TRBV5-1 and TRBV20-1.

The material sequenced was blood. The source of these receptors is a girl between 2 and 10 years old with multiple sclerosis.

With respect to this clonotype: The junction departs from the called germline gene at one end, perhaps through a read error. The J gene is TRBJ2-3, the V gene TRBV7-7; 8 bases are a match to TRBD2. Germline CDR1 reads SSHAT; CDR2 reads FNYEAQ (reference sequence). This CDR3 has 15 amino acids. As DNA, the CDR3 is TGTGCTAGCAGCTTAGCGGGGAGCGGGACAGATACGCAGTATTTT. It is translated as CASSLAGSGTDTQYF.

This clonotype was seen a few times. This chain joins TRBV20-1 and TRBJ2-7; unclear D gene. V lost 8 bases to trimming and J lost 4 bases, with 12 bases between them. CDR3 length equals 11 residues. Germline assignment: CDR1 DFQATT and CDR2 SNEGSKA (reference sequence). The CDR3 is CSIPSGYEQYF. The CDR3 DNA is TGCAGTATTCCTAGTGGGTACGAGCAGTACTTC.

The chain employs TRBV4-3 and TRBJ2-3; the match to TRBD2 covers 14 bases. The CDR3 length is 18 residues. CDR1 is LGHNA, CDR2 YSLEER, per germline. The junction had 6 bases not matched to a gene; V was cut back by 0 bases and J by 4 bases. The CDR3 spells CASSQEAPGLAGADTQYF. The DNA for the CDR3 is TGCGCCAGCAGCCAAGAAGCCCCGGGACTAGCGGGGGCAGATACGCAGTATTTT.

This chain links TRBV11-2 with TRBJ2-7; 9 nucleotides match TRBD1. With 4 bases clipped from V and 5 bases from J, the junction kept 6 bases outside the gene matches. CDR1 and CDR2 from the germline V gene are SGHAT and FQNNGV. The CDR3 length is 14 residues. The CDR3, as DNA: TGTGCCAGCAGCTCCCGGACAGGGGCGAACGAGCAGTACTTC. Translated: CASSSRTGANEQYF.

The rearrangement uses TRBV10-2 and TRBJ2-3; 9 nucleotides match TRBD2. Germline V CDR1 and CDR2: WSHSY, SAAADI. The V gene end was trimmed by 6 bases and the J gene end by 6 bases; junction bases not matched to a gene: 13. CDR3 length: 16 residues. CDR3 protein: CASSDRREGLSDTQYF. CDR3 in DNA: TGCGCCAGCAGCGACAGGCGGGAGGGCCTTAGTGATACGCAGTATTTT.

This clonotype has a handful of counts. This rearrangement joins TRBV5-6 to TRBJ2-7; D remains unclear. V was shortened by 0 bases and J by 3 bases, with 7 bases between the two germline ends. The germline V gene has CDR1 SGHDT and CDR2 YYEEEE. The CDR3 consists of 13 residues. CDR3 in DNA: TGTGCCAGCAGCTTGGGTTATTACTACGAGCAGTACTTC. Translating gives CASSLGYYYEQYF.

In its sample, this clonotype was seen once. The chain joins TRBV29-1 to TRBJ2-3; weak D call: TRBD2 (5 bases). Trimming took off 7 bases at V and 4 bases at J, with 15 bases between the two ends. Per the germline V gene, CDR1 is SQVTM and CDR2 is ANQGSEA. This CDR3 is 13 amino acids long. CDR3 amino acids: CSGARGEADTQYF. Written as DNA, the CDR3 is TGCAGCGGAGCTCGGGGAGAGGCAGATACGCAGTATTTT.

V gene TRBV2 combines with J gene TRBJ2-1, with a tentative D call TRBD2 (6 bases). The CDR3 is 13 residues long. The ends were cut back, 4 bases at V and 6 bases at J, with 10 bases in the middle. Germline V gives CDR1 SNHLY, CDR2 FYNNEI. CDR3 loop: CASSGDSPNEQFF. The CDR3 nucleotides are TGTGCCAGCAGTGGGGACTCCCCCAATGAGCAGTTCTTC. Full variable domain (outside the CDR3, taken from reference TRBV2 and TRBJ2-1): EPEVTQTPSHQVTQMGQEVILRCVPISNHLYFYWYRQILGQKVEFLVSFYNNEISEKSEIFDDQFSVERPDGSNFTLKIRSTKLEDSAMYFCASSGDSPNEQFFGPGTRLTVL.

This clonotype was seen a handful of times. This chain joins TRBV29-1 and TRBJ2-1; 16 positions match TRBD2. Germline CDR1 SQVTM, CDR2 ANQGSEA. Trimming at V came to 4 bases and at J to 8 bases, leaving 8 bases not matched to a gene. CDR3 size: 16 residues. This CDR3 is CSVAGTSGGALYEQFF. For the CDR3, the DNA is TGCAGCGTTGCCGGGACTAGCGGGGGGGCCTTATATGAGCAGTTCTTC.

This clonotype has at least ten counts. The junction differs from germline at one of its ends, possibly a read error. This rearrangement joins TRBV7-7 to TRBJ2-5; D is uncertain. Germline V CDR1 and CDR2: SSHAT, FNYEAQ (reference sequence). The CDR3 spans 13 residues. The CDR3 region is CASSLEMMETQYF. In DNA, the CDR3 is TGTGCTAGCAGCTTAGAAATGATGGAGACCCAGTACTTC.

The chain has TRBV15 and TRBJ2-1; 7 nucleotides align to TRBD1. This CDR3 comprises 15 residues. V shed 0 bases, J shed 5 bases, and the junction held 4 bases outside the gene matches. CDR1 and CDR2 from the germline V gene are LNHNV and YYDKDF (reference sequence). CDR3: CATSRDSGQHNEQFF. DNA for the CDR3: TGTGCCACCAGCAGAGACTCGGGACAGCACAATGAGCAGTTCTTC. The variable domain in full, completed from reference TRBV15 and TRBJ2-1, reads DAMVIQNPRYQVTQFGKPVTLSCSQTLNHNVMYWYQQKSSQAPKLLFHYYDKDFNNEADTPDNFQSRRPNTSFCFLDIRSPGLGDTAMYLCATSRDSGQHNEQFFGPGTRLTVL.

The chain couples TRBV6-5 to TRBJ1-2; D remains unclear. Germline CDR1 MNHEY, CDR2 SVGAGI. The CDR3 has 15 residues. Trimming took off 0 bases at V and 4 bases at J, with 12 bases between the two ends. CDR3 loop: CASSYSTDLPYGYTF. The CDR3 DNA is TGTGCCAGCAGTTACTCAACGGACCTCCCCTATGGCTACACCTTC.

The chain uses TRBV4-3 and TRBJ2-5, with D unresolved. The ends were cut back, 0 bases at V and 2 bases at J, with 10 bases in the middle. The CDR3 is 15 residues long. Germline CDR1 and CDR2: LGHNA and YSLEER. The CDR3 spells CASSQDKFLQETQYF. For the CDR3, the DNA is TGCGCCAGCAGCCAAGATAAGTTCCTACAAGAGACCCAGTACTTC.

This chain links TRBV4-2 with TRBJ2-5, with 9 nucleotides matching TRBD1. This CDR3 has 15 amino acids. The trim removed 0 bases at V and 4 bases at J, leaving 3 bases unmatched. Germline V gene lookup returns CDR1 LGHNA and CDR2 YNFKEQ. CDR3 sequence: CASSQEGQGGETQYF. The CDR3 DNA sequence: TGTGCCAGCAGCCAAGAGGGACAGGGAGGAGAGACCCAGTACTTC.

The rearrangement uses TRBV4-3 and TRBJ1-2; D remains ambiguous. The length of the CDR3 is 17 residues. V lost 0 bases, J lost 6 bases, and 20 bases lay in between. Germline CDR1 LGHNA, CDR2 YSLEER. The chain's CDR3 is CASSQDREESSGHGYTF. The CDR3 bases are TGCGCCAGCAGCCAAGATCGCGAGGAGAGCTCCGGCCATGGCTACACCTTC.

The V call is TRBV4-2, the J call TRBJ2-3; D is unclear. V gave up 4 bases and J gave up 4 bases, with 15 bases separating them. CDR3 length: 15 amino acids. Looked up from germline, CDR1 is LGHNA and CDR2 is YNFKEQ. The CDR3 nucleotides are TGTGCCAGCAGCCGGCGTCCCTCCGCCGCAGATACGCAGTATTTT. Encoded protein: CASSRRPSAADTQYF.

The CDR3 DNA is TGTGCCAGCAGCCAGGGACAGGGGTGGGAGTATGGCTACACCTTC. It is translated as CASSQGQGWEYGYTF. V and J are TRBV12-3 or TRBV12-4 and TRBJ1-2; 10 bases are shared with TRBD1. The CDR3 is 15 residues long. The trim removed 6 bases at V and 5 bases at J, leaving 9 bases unmatched.

The V and J genes are TRBV6-5 and TRBJ2-2; D gene uncertain. Germline CDR1 reads MNHEY; CDR2 reads SVGAGI. The ends were cut back, 0 bases at V and 4 bases at J, with 12 bases in the middle. The CDR3 is 16 amino acids. Here the CDR3 reads CASSYSTDTSTGELFF. DNA for the CDR3: TGTGCCAGCAGTTACTCGACCGACACTTCCACCGGGGAGCTGTTTTTT.